This T cell receptor beta chain comes out of a study of blood T cell repertoires in COVID-19. Only one count was recorded for this clone. Here immunoSEQ multiplex PCR was the method, and the copy in TCRdb shows in-frame clones only, minus some. This sample has approximately 280,000 clones, with roughly 88% found just once. Sequencing was performed on peripheral blood. The source is a man aged 18-30 years with active or convalescent COVID-19.

In DNA form, the CDR3 reads TGTGCCATCAGTCCCGAAAGTCTGGCAACCCGCTACGAGCAGTACTTC. Its protein product is CAISPESLATRYEQYF. This chain joins TRBV10-3 and TRBJ2-7; D is ambiguous. Per the germline V gene, CDR1 is ENHRY and CDR2 is SYGVKD. CDR3 length equals 16 residues. V was shortened by 5 bases and J by 3 bases, with 20 bases between the two germline ends.